This T cell receptor (beta chain) was documented in a study of PD-L1 blockade in urothelial cancer (dated by TCRdb to about 2017). Turning to the overall study: Therapy was started in the mid-2010s for all patients, and atezolizumab 1,200 mg was administered intravenously every 3 weeks. Pretreatment tumor samples, along with matched peripheral blood serially collected before and after atezolizumab treatment, were subjected to TCR sequencing. Durable clinical benefit was achieved by nine patients but not by the remaining 20. In the same patients, pretreatment tumors underwent whole exome sequencing and RNA sequencing in addition to TCR sequencing. Blood samples yielded a median of roughly 150,000 T cells and tens of thousands of unique TCRs, with median clonality around 0.084. The study was an exploratory multi-omic analysis of somatic, immune and clinical correlates of response to PD-L1 blockade with atezolizumab in urothelial cancer. About 90% of the roughly 29 patients were identified as males with urothelial cancer of bladder origin, and a prior smoking history was reported by 18 of 29 patients. Blood samples were analyzed 3 weeks after the start of treatment (second dose) and 6 weeks after the start of treatment. An ECOG performance status of 0 or 1 was recorded for the patients, and 0 to 3 prior chemotherapy regimens had been received by the patients. Durable clinical benefit was defined as progression-free survival longer than 6 months, and TCR features were also tested against progression-free and overall survival. Around 29 patients had pretreatment blood TCR-seq, about 25 had at least one posttreatment blood collection, and about 25 had tumor TCR-seq. Broader findings and caveats from the paper: Small sample size (n ≈ 30) and many exploratory analyses mean the results are intended to be hypothesis-generating. Patients with durable benefit showed greater expansion of tumor-associated TCR clones in peripheral blood 3 weeks after starting treatment (n ≈ 22, p = 0.022). A pretreatment peripheral blood TCR clonality below the median was linked to improved progression-free and overall survival.

In light of the paper, this sample's time point label describes: pretreatment peripheral blood. A cohort of some 29 patients with locally advanced or metastatic urothelial carcinoma, treated at Memorial Sloan Kettering on a trial protocol, was included. Peripheral blood mononuclear cells were collected pretreatment and during treatment, with between 1 and 8 total time points obtained per patient. The Qiagen DNeasy Blood extraction kit was used to purify genomic DNA from total PBMCs and tumor samples. PBMCs were collected pretreatment and during treatment, and were isolated and stored as previously described. Synthetic TCR analog templates were spiked into each PCR so that absolute template abundance could be estimated from read counts. The immunoSEQ assay used bias-controlled V and J gene primers to amplify TCRbeta CDR3 regions from genomic DNA. Sequencing of rearranged TCRbeta segments was performed at approximately 20X coverage. In the authors' own workflow: Sequencing errors were corrected by clustering and CDR3s were annotated against IMGT to assign V, D and J genes. Downstream analyses used only productive TCRbeta rearrangements, leaving out any out-of-frame or stop-codon sequences. Clonality was computed as one minus Shannon entropy normalized by the log of the number of unique productive sequences. Fisher's exact test with Benjamini-Hochberg correction, at a threshold of adjusted p below 0.01, was used to find clones that differed between time points or between blood and tumor. The table was pulled from immuneACCESS by TCRdb, which kept in-frame rearrangements only. Such tables lose some clones; where checked, under half of the loss comes from unresolved V genes, and the rest has no known cause. That table supplies the V and J calls and clone size; D and trimming were determined from the DNA. This sample is represented by around 130,000 clones; about four fifths of them were singletons. Under 3.5% of the sample comes from the top ten.

Trimming leaves V shorter by 3 bases and J shorter by 8 bases, with the junction holding 7 bases beyond the gene matches. The CDR3 numbers 15 residues from cysteine through phenylalanine. The read is trimmed to its CDR3 DNA, 45 bases read in frame from base 1. For CDR1 and CDR2, the germline V gene lists MDHEN and SYDVKM. With regard to this clone: Its binding antigen is unknown. There are no base qualities to consult, and no much larger clone falls within one base.

The chain is assembled from TRBV28 and TRBJ2-1; 10 bases in the middle match TRBD2. Sequencing used PBMCs, obtained around atezolizumab (anti-PD-L1) treatment. This sequence was found in a man between 45 and 60 years old with urothelial cancer. For the CDR3, the sequence is CASSFEREGLYEQFF. The sequence in DNA is TGTGCCAGCAGTTTTGAGCGGGAGGGCCTCTATGAGCAGTTCTTC.